This entry lists 24 T cell receptor beta chains sequenced from one sample in a study of Ad26.COV2.S vaccination and SARS-CoV-2 variants. Treatment described: roughly 19 received Ad26.COV2.S at low or high dose, single or two shots; several received placebo; per-sample allocation not given. Following the first vaccine or placebo injection, samples were taken on day 63. This table comes from immunoSEQ multiplex PCR, and its TCRdb copy is limited to in-frame clones, with some not included. In the table there are approximately 340,000 clones, 85% of which are singletons. The specimen was peripheral blood, collected in a trial of Ad26.COV2.S vaccine versus placebo. Every receptor here comes from a person aged 18 to 59 who received the Ad26.COV2.S COVID-19 vaccine or a placebo.

The chain employs TRBV18 and TRBJ2-5, with 12 bases aligning to TRBD2. V lost 2 bases and J lost 6; bases outside the gene matches: 10. The V gene's germline CDR1 is KGHSH and CDR2 LQKENI. This CDR3 has 17 amino acids. For the CDR3, the DNA is TGTGCCAGCTCACCATCGGCGGCTAGCGGGAGGGTAAAGACCCAGTACTTC. Translation gives CASSPSAASGRVKTQYF.

The V gene is TRBV27, the J gene TRBJ2-7, with D uncertain. The CDR3 covers 13 residues. Germline V gives CDR1 MNHEY, CDR2 SMNVEV (reference sequence). The V end lost 0 bases, the J end lost 3 bases, and 6 bases lay between the germline ends. The CDR3 DNA reads TGTGCCAGCAGTTTATCGTACGGCTACGAGCAGTACTTC. Its protein product is CASSLSYGYEQYF.

The chain carries TRBV5-6 and TRBJ2-7; D is perhaps TRBD2 (5 bases). Deletions cut 4 bases from V and 0 bases from J, with 14 bases between. The CDR3 contains 15 residues. CDR1 is SGHDT, CDR2 YYEEEE, per germline. CDR3 DNA sequence: TGTGCCAGCAGCCCACGGGGTGGGGACTCCTACGAGCAGTACTTC. Its translation: CASSPRGGDSYEQYF.

This chain connects TRBV5-1 to TRBJ1-4, with D perhaps matching TRBD1 (5 bases). Germline loops: CDR1 SGHRS, CDR2 YFSETQ. With 4 bases removed from V and 4 bases from J, the gap between germline ends came to 11 bases. The CDR3 is made up of 14 amino acids. The CDR3 region is CASSPPGRNEKLFF. The CDR3 DNA is TGCGCCAGCAGCCCTCCGGGACGTAATGAAAAACTGTTTTTT.

The chain links TRBV6-1 to TRBJ2-7; D is tentatively TRBD1 or TRBD2 (5 bases each). This CDR3 contains 17 residues. Germline V CDR1 and CDR2: MNHNS, SASEGT. Between the trimmed V and J ends, which lost 2 bases and 3 bases, there was a span of 20 bases. The CDR3 region has the DNA TGTGCCAGCAGTGAAAAATTTGGGGGACCGAACTACTACGAGCAGTACTTC. Residues: CASSEKFGGPNYYEQYF.

This clone came up a few times. This chain uses TRBV28 with TRBJ1-1; D is possibly TRBD1 (5 bases). The V and J ends lost 5 bases and 3 bases respectively, with 13 bases between them. Germline lookup yields CDR1 MDHEN and CDR2 SYDVKM. This CDR3 has 14 amino acids. The CDR3 coding sequence is TGTGCCAGCAGTGGGGCCCTCGGGGACACTGAAGCTTTCTTT. Translation gives CASSGALGDTEAFF.

This chain uses TRBV24-1 with TRBJ2-1; a possible D gene is TRBD2 (6 bases). V lost 7 bases to trimming and J lost 0 bases, with 9 bases between them. This CDR3 contains 14 residues. CDR1 is KGHDR, CDR2 SFDVKD, per germline. CDR3 amino acids: CATSTSSSYNEQFF. CDR3 DNA sequence: TGTGCCACCAGCACTAGCAGCTCCTACAATGAGCAGTTCTTC.

The J gene is TRBJ2-7, the V gene TRBV27, with no clear D. The CDR3 sequence is 15 residues long. Per germline, CDR1 MNHEY and CDR2 SMNVEV (reference sequence). V lost 2 bases, J lost 4 bases, and 15 bases lay in between. The chain's CDR3 is CASSLRNNGPYEQYF. As DNA, the CDR3 is TGTGCCAGCAGTTTACGGAACAACGGACCATACGAGCAGTACTTC.

This clone came up once. The chain links TRBV7-8 to TRBJ2-3; D is unclear. Germline loops: CDR1 SGHVS, CDR2 FQNEAQ. CDR3 length: 14 amino acids. V dropped 3 bases and J dropped 6 bases, with 13 bases sitting between them. This chain's CDR3 is CASSFMISTDTQYF. The CDR3 DNA reads as TGTGCCAGCAGCTTTATGATAAGTACCGATACGCAGTATTTT.

The genes are TRBV18 and TRBJ2-2; 9 bases align to TRBD2. The CDR3 has 15 amino acids. The germline CDR1 and CDR2 sequences are KGHSH and LQKENI. J was trimmed by 3 bases and V by 6 bases; bases with no gene match: 5. The CDR3 here is CASSPRLADTGELFF. The CDR3 DNA reads as TGTGCCAGCTCCCCCAGACTAGCGGACACCGGGGAGCTGTTTTTT.

The CDR3 reads CASTLGGTYGNEQFF. The CDR3 nucleotides read TGTGCCAGTACCTTAGGGGGGACATACGGGAATGAGCAGTTCTTC. V and J are TRBV19 and TRBJ2-1, with D perhaps TRBD1 or TRBD2 (6 bases each). From germline, CDR1 is LNHDA and CDR2 SQIVND (reference sequence). The ends were cut back, 7 bases at V and 7 bases at J, with 20 bases in the middle. The CDR3 extends over 15 amino acids.

This sequence joins TRBV5-4 and TRBJ2-7, with a possible D match to TRBD2 (5 bases). This CDR3 region has 15 residues. Trimming shortened V by 4 bases and J by 1 base, and 15 bases separated the two germline ends. The germline CDR1 and CDR2 sequences are SGHNT and YYREEE (reference sequence). The CDR3 nucleotides read TGTGCCAGCAGCATTTGGGGAGAGCAGTCCTACGAGCAGTACTTC. Its protein product is CASSIWGEQSYEQYF.

The chain has TRBV30 and TRBJ1-1, with TRBD1 as a possible D gene (5 bases). The V gene's germline CDR1 is GTSNPN and CDR2 SVGIG (reference sequence). This CDR3 contains 18 residues. Trimming stripped 0 bases from V and 1 base from J, with 21 bases between. In nucleotides, the CDR3 is TGTGCCTGGAGTGTACTACGCAGGCTCCAGAGGGGGAACACTGAAGCTTTCTTT. This codes for CAWSVLRRLQRGNTEAFF. Based on the CDR3 plus reference TRBV30 and TRBJ1-1, the full variable domain is SQTIHQWPATLVQPVGSPLSLECTVEGTSNPNLYWYRQAAGRGLQLLFYSVGIGQISSEVPQNLSASRPQDRQFILSSKKLLLSDSGFYLCAWSVLRRLQRGNTEAFFGQGTRLTVV.

This clone was counted ten times or more. This chain connects TRBV7-2 to TRBJ2-3; 7 bases align to TRBD2. The CDR3 loop spans 14 amino acids. Per the germline V gene, CDR1 is SGHTA and CDR2 is FQGNSA. V trimming: 5 bases; J trimming: 5 bases; junction bases outside the gene matches: 7. Here the CDR3 DNA reads TGTGCCAGCAGCCCCGGTGCGGGAGTAGATACGCAGTATTTT. It yields the protein CASSPGAGVDTQYF.

CDR3 DNA sequence: TGTGCCACCAGCTATAGAGTGGGGGCTAGCACAGATACGCAGTATTTT. It translates to CATSYRVGASTDTQYF. The chain employs TRBV15 and TRBJ2-3; D is perhaps TRBD1 (6 bases). The CDR3 is 16 amino acids. With 5 bases removed from V and 0 bases from J, the gap between germline ends came to 15 bases. The germline V gene has CDR1 LNHNV and CDR2 YYDKDF (reference sequence).

CDR3 nucleotides: TGTGCCAGCAGCGTAGGACCTAGTAATTCACCCCTCCACTTT. Protein: CASSVGPSNSPLHF. This chain joins TRBV9 and TRBJ1-6; D gene unclear. The CDR3 is 14 residues long. Trimming removed 0 bases from V and 6 bases from J, with 7 bases in between. CDR1 SGDLS and CDR2 YYNGEE come from the germline V gene.

V and J are TRBV27 and TRBJ2-7; D unclear. CDR1 and CDR2 from the germline V gene are MNHEY and SMNVEV (reference sequence). This CDR3 comprises 14 residues. Trimming took 3 bases from V and 2 from J, leaving 11 bases between them. CDR3 coding DNA: TGTGCCAGCAGTTTTCGGTCCGTTACCTACGAGCAGTACTTC. It is translated as CASSFRSVTYEQYF.

The V call is TRBV27, the J call TRBJ2-2; 10 positions match TRBD1. Trimming at V came to 2 bases and at J to 8 bases, leaving 8 bases not matched to a gene. CDR3 length equals 16 residues. The germline CDR1 and CDR2 sequences are MNHEY and SMNVEV (reference sequence). DNA of the CDR3: TGTGCCAGCAGTTTAGTCCAAGGACAGGGGGTAGGGGAGCTGTTTTTT. This translates into CASSLVQGQGVGELFF.

This clone has only a few counts. The chain joins TRBV28 to TRBJ2-7; 8 positions match TRBD2. The germline V gene has CDR1 MDHEN and CDR2 SYDVKM. CDR3 length: 13 residues. Trimming removed 10 bases from V and 5 bases from J; junction bases left unmatched: 10. The CDR3: CAIEGTSSHEQYF. The CDR3 DNA reads TGTGCCATCGAAGGGACTAGTAGCCACGAGCAGTACTTC.

In this sample, this clone turned up a few times. The chain uses TRBV10-3 and TRBJ2-2; no definite D call. The V end lost 4 bases, the J end lost 3 bases, and 9 bases lay between the germline ends. This CDR3 has 14 residues. Germline V gene lookup returns CDR1 ENHRY and CDR2 SYGVKD. The CDR3 DNA reads TGTGCCATCAGTGGGCGATTGGACACCGGGGAGCTGTTTTTT. Its protein is CAISGRLDTGELFF.

The gene calls are TRBV11-2 and TRBJ2-7; D call uncertain. V lost 1 base and J 3 bases, leaving 19 bases between the germline ends. The CDR3 contains 17 residues. From germline, CDR1 is SGHAT and CDR2 FQNNGV. The CDR3 is CASSLVGNRRANYEQYF. The CDR3 coding sequence is TGTGCCAGCAGCTTAGTGGGTAACAGACGGGCTAACTACGAGCAGTACTTC.

The rearrangement joins TRBV7-2 to TRBJ2-3; 10 nucleotides line up with TRBD2. Germline values: CDR1 SGHTA, CDR2 FQGNSA. The CDR3 is made up of 17 amino acids. After removal of 1 base from V and 1 base from J, the junction contained 5 bases not matched to a gene. Written as DNA, the CDR3 is TGTGCCAGCAGCTTAGTCAGCGGGAGGGCTCGCACAGATACGCAGTATTTT. It yields the protein CASSLVSGRARTDTQYF.

V usage is TRBV16 and J usage is TRBJ1-5, with D possibly being TRBD1 (6 bases). In germline, CDR1 is KGHSY, CDR2 FQNENV. Between the trimmed V and J ends, which lost 1 base and 5 bases, there was a span of 9 bases. The CDR3 runs to 14 residues. CDR3 bases: TGTGCCAGCAGCCAATGGGCAGGGGATCAGCCCCAGCATTTT. Its protein is CASSQWAGDQPQHF. The variable domain in full, completed from reference TRBV16 and TRBJ1-5, reads GEEVAQTPKHLVRGEGQKAKLYCAPIKGHSYVFWYQQVLKNEFKFLISFQNENVFDETGMPKERFSAKCLPNSPCSLEIQATKLEDSAVYFCASSQWAGDQPQHFGDGTRLSIL.

This clone has just a few counts. The chain carries TRBV27 and TRBJ1-4, with D unclear. This CDR3 is built from 13 residues. The V gene's germline CDR1 is MNHEY and CDR2 SMNVEV (reference sequence). V was trimmed by 4 bases and J by 5 bases, leaving 8 bases between them. As DNA, the CDR3 is TGTGCCAGCAGTTGGACGGCAAATGAAAAACTGTTTTTT. Protein: CASSWTANEKLFF. The whole variable domain, remainder taken from reference TRBV27 and TRBJ1-4, is EAQVTQNPRYLITVTGKKLTVTCSQNMNHEYMSWYRQDPGLGLRQIYYSMNVEVTDKGDVPEGYKVSRKEKRNFPLILESPSPNQTSLYFCASSWTANEKLFFGSGTQLSVL.